The present T cell receptor beta chain was sequenced within a study of blood T cells in healthy people across ages (dated by TCRdb to the mid-2010s). In the study overall: Template switching captured roughly one uniquely barcoded TCR beta cDNA molecule per two T cells in model experiments. The donors were divided into four age groups: young (average about 16 years), middle-aged (about 40), aged (about 56) and long-lived (more than 75). Using deep sequencing normalized with unique cDNA molecular identifiers, the study measured how TCR beta repertoire diversity changes with age. For two donors (one aged 18 to 29 and one aged 80 or older), the study analyzed two additional independent replicas of 1 million unique cDNA reads from the same blood draw. What the research found in general, with its limitations: Observed TCR beta diversity correlated strongly with the percentage of naive T cells measured by flow cytometry. Observed TCR beta diversity per million T cells fell roughly linearly with age, and a significant reduction was already apparent by age approximately 41. Because the CMV infection status of the donors was unknown, age-related changes in expanded clonotypes may potentially have been confounded. Compared with the aged group, the long-lived group had more naive CD4+ T cells, fewer expanded clones and increased TCR diversity, suggesting age selection. Estimates of total diversity from one million sequenced T cells were regarded as lower bounds and underestimates. Bulk unsorted PBMC profiling prevented conclusive comparison of naive and antigen-experienced compartments.

The roughly 37 donors, aged about 6 to 95 years, were systemically healthy Caucasian individuals from Russia. Each donor gave 8 to 10 milliliters of peripheral blood, drawn into EDTA-treated Vacutainer tubes. Ficoll-Paque density-gradient centrifugation was used to isolate PBMCs, with at least 6.5 million per sample. Trizol reagent was used to extract total RNA from the PBMCs, yielding at least 6 micrograms per sample. Naive CD45RAhigh/CD27high T cell percentages were measured by flow cytometry on a PBMC aliquot from every donor. The library came from 5' RACE. The sequencer was an Illumina HiSeq 2500. A second about 7 to 11 cycle PCR used a sample-barcoded 5' primer and a J-beta primer mix. Each TCR beta cDNA molecule received a unique molecular identifier from a template-switch 5' adaptor carrying 12 random nucleotides. Each sample yielded at least 2.5 million CDR3-containing paired-end reads. All of the RNA was converted into first-strand cDNA using the Mint cDNA synthesis kit, with a TRBC-specific oligonucleotide serving as the primer. After uracil-DNA glycosylase treatment, a first 18-cycle PCR used universal primers M1SS and BC2_uni_R on all cDNA. As for the original processing: For normalization, 1 million high-quality reads were randomly selected from each sample, with every read carrying a distinct molecular identifier. Instead of being binned into consensus sequences, reads that shared molecular identifiers were thrown out. MiTCR, set to a Q25 quality threshold and the strictest error-elimination algorithm, was used for CDR3 identification, clonotype clustering and error correction. A nonparametric unseen species model with Euler transformation was used to estimate a lower bound on total TCR beta diversity. TCRdb reprocessed the public reads (quality trimming at Q25 with fastp, clone calling with MiXCR) and kept in-frame beta chains. Duplicate CDR3 protein sequences are folded into a single record with the most common DNA and genes. TCRdb, not the authors, supplied the V and J calls. A total of around 1,000,000 distinct CDR3 sequences appear in this sample, less than 25% of them only once. The ten top clones hold around 0.75% of the sample.

Per the germline V gene, SGHNT is the CDR1 and YENEEA is the CDR2. The CDR3 holds 15 amino acids from the cysteine to the phenylalanine. Only the CDR3 DNA is retained, 45 bases long and in frame from the first base. Comments on this clonotype: Which antigen it targets is not known. Compared with germline, one end of the junction differs, possibly owing to a read error.

The same sample was also studied in work on T cells of mothers and their children. As that second study puts it: Nine systemically healthy Caucasian individuals served as donors, namely three mothers together with their six children. cDNA synthesis used all of the extracted RNA, with 1.5 ug of RNA in each 15 ul reaction. In the second PCR, the M1S primer added sample barcodes and 2-4 random nucleotides. More than 8.5 million TCR beta CDR3 reads were obtained from each mother, and millions of reads were obtained from each child. Thymic selection shapes the output of TCR recombination in a similar way in related and unrelated pairs, and inherited differences have a minor effect. Normalized repertoire overlap was always found to be slightly, but never significantly, higher in related mother-child pairs than in unrelated mother-child pairs. No persistent microchimeric T cell clones were found, with a detection sensitivity of around 100 clones per million clonotypes. In the study, deep NGS was used to compare the TCR beta repertoires of mothers and children, and features distinguishing related mother-child pairs from unrelated individuals were sought. On average, the children were roughly 10 +/- 4 years old, while the mothers were roughly 40 +/- 4 years old. After adapter ligation with NEBNext reagents, the libraries were sequenced on Illumina HiSeq 2000 with 100+100 nt paired-end reads. Mother and child libraries were prepared a month apart and sequenced in separate runs to prevent cross-contamination. For each donor, between roughly 500,000 and 2,100,000 distinct TCR beta clonotypes were identified. Naive TCR beta clonotypes were estimated from low-frequency clonotypes matched to each donor's FACS-determined naive share, without sorting.

The sequence derives from a girl aged 2 to 10 in good health. Material: blood. The chain links TRBV11-3 with TRBJ2-3; 9 central bases correspond to TRBD1. The DNA is TGTACCAGCAGCCCACGGGACAGGGAAATAGATACGCAGTATTTT. It codes for CTSSPRDREIDTQYF.